This T cell receptor (beta chain) originates from a study of OX40 agonist ivuxolimab in advanced cancers. Study outcomes and limitations: Blood T cells, both CD4+ and CD8+, expanded clonally by week 6 at 0.1 to 3.0 mg/kg.

On this clone: What it binds is unknown.

Assay used: immunoSEQ multiplex PCR; TCRdb lists only in-frame clones, some missing. The sample records roughly 91,000 clones, around 90% being singletons. The specimen was CD4+ or CD8+ T cells sorted from blood, collected in a trial of the OX40 agonist ivuxolimab. The sequence was obtained from an adult with an advanced solid tumor such as melanoma, head and neck, liver or kidney cancer.

CDR3 residues: CASSSQGRGGGYTF. In DNA, the CDR3 is TGTGCCAGCAGCTCCCAAGGAAGGGGGGGCGGCTACACCTTC. The chain couples TRBV7-9 to TRBJ1-2, with D possibly matching TRBD1 (6 bases). V dropped 4 bases and J dropped 8 bases, with 17 bases sitting between them. The CDR3 loop spans 14 amino acids. CDR1 SEHNR and CDR2 FQNEAQ come from the germline V gene (reference sequence).